This T cell receptor (beta chain) was sequenced in a study of regulatory T cells in long-lasting Graves disease. Study conclusions and caveats: Limited samples may have lowered accuracy. The work looked only at peripheral blood and did not look at thyroid tissue. New patients shared 750 to 1,000 public clonotypes, fewer than the approximately 2,500 shared by persistent patients.

Documented time point: persistent/refractory GD, antithyroid drugs over 5 years with positive TRAb. Extracted RNA from PBMCs served as the source of the TCR library. About this clonotype itself: The antigen is not known.

Both iRepertoire HTBI primers and Arm-PCR of CDR3 regions were used to build the TCR beta libraries. Per the original methods: Around 59 TRBV and 13 to 15 TRBJ segments were identified across samples. Via MiXCR, TCRdb re-called the multiplex PCR reads, giving one row per CDR3 protein. V and J calls and clone size were set by TCRdb, not the authors. The table includes over 250,000 distinct CDR3 sequences, 22% detected once. The specimen was peripheral blood mononuclear cells (PBMCs), collected when the disease was refractory, from a patient treated with antithyroid drugs. The receptor comes from a female donor with Graves disease.

CDR3 in amino acids: CAISDGREQYF. The DNA of the CDR3 is TGTGCCATCAGTGATGGTCGGGAGCAGTACTTC. The V gene is TRBV10-3, the J gene TRBJ2-7, with D uncertain. The CDR3 extends over 11 amino acids. Trimming took off 3 bases at V and 7 bases at J, with 7 bases between the two ends. The V gene's germline CDR1 is ENHRY and CDR2 SYGVKD.